A single sample gave rise to the 18 T cell receptor beta chains below, sequenced in a study of T cells expressing NK-cell markers. TCRdb reanalyzed the 5' RACE reads and collapses them to one entry per CDR3 protein, without DNA. Its listing shows some 340,000 distinct CDR3 sequences. Sequencing used blood T cells: a sorted CD56 or NKG2C T cell subset, CD4+ or CD8+ T cells, or bulk PBMC T cells (not recorded which). These TCRs come from a man aged 18 to 69 in good health.

This CDR3 reads CASSLESAGNTIYF. This chain joins TRBV7-8 and TRBJ1-3. The CDR3 is made up of 14 amino acids. CDR1 SGHVS and CDR2 FQNEAQ come from the germline V gene.

The chain links TRBV7-2 to TRBJ2-6. Germline V lookup: CDR1 SGHTA, CDR2 FQGNSA. The CDR3 sequence is 19 residues long. The CDR3 sequence: CASSFAGDLLISGANVLTF.

V is TRBV20-1 and J is TRBJ2-1. Germline V gene sequence: CDR1 DFQATT, CDR2 SNEGSKA (reference sequence). The CDR3 loop spans 12 amino acids. CDR3 protein: CSASTTYNEQFF.

The chain employs TRBV6-1 and TRBJ2-3; no DNA is available, so the TRBD1 call from TCRdb remains unchecked. CDR3 length equals 14 residues. Germline lookup yields CDR1 MNHNS and CDR2 SASEGT. CDR3 sequence: CASSETEQGATQYF.

V and J are TRBV19 and TRBJ1-1; TCRdb names TRBD1, which stays unverified in the absence of DNA. CDR1 and CDR2 from the germline V gene are LNHDA and SQIVND (reference sequence). CDR3 length equals 16 residues. CDR3: CASRFGTGGDMAEAFF.

The chain recombines TRBV27 with TRBJ1-2. Looked up from germline, CDR1 is MNHEY and CDR2 is SMNVEV (reference sequence). The CDR3 is 14 residues long. This CDR3 reads CASSRERDLGGYTF.

V is TRBV7-9 and J is TRBJ1-1. Germline CDR1 and CDR2: SEHNR and FQNEAQ (reference sequence). CDR3 length: 13 amino acids. The CDR3 loop is CASGRMASTEAFF.

The CDR3 sequence is CASSEMGGDTGELFF. V gene TRBV6-4 combines with J gene TRBJ2-2; TCRdb's D gene call, TRBD1, goes unchecked for lack of DNA. The CDR3 is 15 amino acids. Germline V gene sequence: CDR1 MRHNA, CDR2 SNTAGT.

This chain joins TRBV25-1 and TRBJ2-7; the D gene TCRdb calls, TRBD2, cannot be checked with no DNA. This CDR3 comprises 13 residues. The germline CDR1 and CDR2 sequences are MGHDK and SYGVNS. CDR3 amino acids: CASSRAMVYEQYF.

The chain links TRBV4-1 to TRBJ1-2. Germline-derived CDR1 and CDR2 are MGHRA and YSYEKL. The CDR3 runs 15 residues. The chain's CDR3 is CASSQGEVLRYGYTF.

This chain uses TRBV19 with TRBJ1-1. The CDR3 contains 16 residues. The V gene's germline CDR1 is LNHDA and CDR2 SQIVND (reference sequence). CDR3 amino acids: CASSIFAAPSRTEAFF.

The J gene is TRBJ2-5, the V gene TRBV27; TCRdb calls TRBD1, which cannot be checked without DNA. The V gene's germline CDR1 is MNHEY and CDR2 SMNVEV (reference sequence). This CDR3 region has 11 residues. This CDR3 reads CALGVSETQYF.

The rearrangement uses TRBV6-5 and TRBJ1-3. Germline CDR1 and CDR2: MNHEY and SVGAGI. This CDR3 is built from 15 residues. The CDR3 loop reads CASSYSSGRGNTIYF.

The chain carries TRBV12-3 or TRBV12-4 and TRBJ2-7; absent DNA, TCRdb's TRBD1 call cannot be checked. The CDR3 length is 16 residues. The CDR3 spells CASSPRPGTPSYEQYF.

The V call is TRBV14, the J call TRBJ2-7; TCRdb proposes TRBD1, but this gene call is untestable without DNA. The CDR3 sequence is 15 residues long. Germline CDR1 reads SGHDN; CDR2 reads FVKESK. CDR3 loop: CASSSGTLLSYEQYF.

The V gene is TRBV5-1, the J gene TRBJ2-1; absent DNA, TCRdb's TRBD1 call cannot be checked. The CDR3 covers 14 residues. Germline V CDR1 and CDR2: SGHRS, YFSETQ. This chain's CDR3 is CASSLARGGNEQFF.

The V call is TRBV25-1, the J call TRBJ2-7; the D gene TCRdb calls, TRBD1, cannot be checked with no DNA. Per germline, CDR1 MGHDK and CDR2 SYGVNS. There are 13 residues in the CDR3. CDR3 amino acids: CASSEWGGDEQYF.

This sequence joins TRBV6-4 and TRBJ2-1; TCRdb lists TRBD2, though no DNA is available to test this call. Germline V gene lookup returns CDR1 MRHNA and CDR2 SNTAGT. This CDR3 spans 15 amino acids. Here the CDR3 reads CASSPGLGAWNEQFF.